Listed below are T cell receptor beta chains from one sample, sequenced in a study of regulatory T cells in long-lasting Graves disease. TCRdb recomputed calls from the multiplex PCR reads with MiXCR, one row per CDR3 protein. This sample has about 470,000 distinct CDR3 sequences, with about 15% found just once. In addition, the sample was reused for a study of T cells in Graves' hyperthyroidism and ophthalmopathy.

The sequenced sample was peripheral blood mononuclear cells (PBMCs), obtained at new diagnosis, from a patient treated with antithyroid drugs. These receptors were obtained from a woman in her 30s with Graves disease. Each CDR3 is given without its conserved first and last residue. The order of the fields is J gene, V gene, CDR3 protein.

j_call: TRBJ2-5; v_call: TRBV27; cdr3_aa: ASRTLTHQETQY
j_call: TRBJ1-1; v_call: TRBV12-3/TRBV12-4; cdr3_aa: ASSLGADTEAF
j_call: TRBJ2-3; v_call: TRBV28; cdr3_aa: ASSTRAPTDTQY
j_call: TRBJ2-3; v_call: TRBV20-1; cdr3_aa: SAKERGTDTQY
j_call: TRBJ2-4; v_call: TRBV19; cdr3_aa: ASLNGEKTVQY
j_call: TRBJ1-1; v_call: TRBV4-1; cdr3_aa: ASSQVALRDTEAF
j_call: TRBJ1-1; v_call: TRBV11-2; cdr3_aa: ASSLKWGYTEAF
j_call: TRBJ2-7; v_call: TRBV20-1; cdr3_aa: SARGERDDYEQY
j_call: TRBJ2-1; v_call: TRBV25-1; cdr3_aa: ASSEHYASIDEQF
j_call: TRBJ1-2; v_call: TRBV19; cdr3_aa: ASIGWSGQGARDGYT
j_call: TRBJ2-1; v_call: TRBV12-3/TRBV12-4; cdr3_aa: ASSFGAYNEQF
j_call: TRBJ1-5; v_call: TRBV30; cdr3_aa: AWNRGSNQPQH
j_call: TRBJ2-1; v_call: TRBV7-3; cdr3_aa: ASSSLEGYNEQF
j_call: TRBJ1-2; v_call: TRBV12-3/TRBV12-4; cdr3_aa: ASRAQQGGAPYGYT
j_call: TRBJ2-2; v_call: TRBV11-2; cdr3_aa: ASSAGSTGELF
j_call: TRBJ2-1; v_call: TRBV29-1; cdr3_aa: SVEVDSYNEQF
j_call: TRBJ2-1; v_call: TRBV5-5; cdr3_aa: ASSGPGQGANEQF
j_call: TRBJ2-1; v_call: TRBV2; cdr3_aa: ASNRLSGRAYNEQF
j_call: TRBJ2-1; v_call: TRBV7-3; cdr3_aa: ASSLWASGRGSSYNEQF
j_call: TRBJ2-3; v_call: TRBV7-9; cdr3_aa: ASSPRTGHTDTQY
j_call: TRBJ1-1; v_call: TRBV30; cdr3_aa: AWIPQGPSTEAF
j_call: TRBJ2-7; v_call: TRBV29-1; cdr3_aa: SVRDSYEQY
j_call: TRBJ2-1; v_call: TRBV3-1; cdr3_aa: ASSPPGAPDYNEQF
j_call: TRBJ2-3; v_call: TRBV6-2/TRBV6-3; cdr3_aa: ASSFSGTSGSFGGTDTQY
j_call: TRBJ1-5; v_call: TRBV27; cdr3_aa: ASSLQGRGQPQH
j_call: TRBJ1-2; v_call: TRBV27; cdr3_aa: ASSFGRHYGYT
j_call: TRBJ1-2; v_call: TRBV12-3/TRBV12-4; cdr3_aa: ASSFGQINYGYT
j_call: TRBJ1-4; v_call: TRBV15; cdr3_aa: ATSRTWAFYATNEKLF
j_call: TRBJ2-6; v_call: TRBV6-1; cdr3_aa: AIGTVNSGANVLT
j_call: TRBJ2-7; v_call: TRBV27; cdr3_aa: ASSLSGRVSYEQY
j_call: TRBJ2-1; v_call: TRBV7-9; cdr3_aa: ASRRDYVYNEQF
j_call: TRBJ1-4; v_call: TRBV30; cdr3_aa: AWSRTATNEKLF
j_call: TRBJ2-3; v_call: TRBV7-9; cdr3_aa: ASSSRGSTDTQY
j_call: TRBJ1-6; v_call: TRBV2; cdr3_aa: ASSEELGGNSPLH
j_call: TRBJ2-1; v_call: TRBV6-2/TRBV6-3; cdr3_aa: ASSPRQAYNEQF
j_call: TRBJ1-1; v_call: TRBV5-4; cdr3_aa: ASSFWAGTEAF
j_call: TRBJ2-4; v_call: TRBV6-1; cdr3_aa: ASIQGASVLGGH
j_call: TRBJ2-7; v_call: TRBV29-1; cdr3_aa: SVEKGPNEQY
j_call: TRBJ2-7; v_call: TRBV3-1; cdr3_aa: ASSQVGGRAPYEQY
j_call: TRBJ2-3; v_call: TRBV5-1; cdr3_aa: ASSKTTSGGPDDTQY
j_call: TRBJ2-7; v_call: TRBV28; cdr3_aa: ASSPGTVSSYEQY